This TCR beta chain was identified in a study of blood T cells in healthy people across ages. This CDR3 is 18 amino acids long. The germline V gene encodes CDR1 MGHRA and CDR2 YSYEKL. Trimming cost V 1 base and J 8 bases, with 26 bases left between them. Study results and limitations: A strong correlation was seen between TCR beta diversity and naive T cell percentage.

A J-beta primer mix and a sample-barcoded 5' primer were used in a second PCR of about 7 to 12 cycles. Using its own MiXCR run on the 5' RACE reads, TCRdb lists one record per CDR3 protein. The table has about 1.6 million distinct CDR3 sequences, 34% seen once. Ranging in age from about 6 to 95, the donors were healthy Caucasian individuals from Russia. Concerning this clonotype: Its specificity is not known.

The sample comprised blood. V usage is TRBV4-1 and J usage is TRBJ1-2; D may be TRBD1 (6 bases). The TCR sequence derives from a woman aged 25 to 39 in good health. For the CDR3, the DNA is TGCGCCAGCAGCCAAGTTCTTCTTCGGTCGGGGGCATGGAACGGCTACACCTTC. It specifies CASSQVLLRSGAWNGYTF.